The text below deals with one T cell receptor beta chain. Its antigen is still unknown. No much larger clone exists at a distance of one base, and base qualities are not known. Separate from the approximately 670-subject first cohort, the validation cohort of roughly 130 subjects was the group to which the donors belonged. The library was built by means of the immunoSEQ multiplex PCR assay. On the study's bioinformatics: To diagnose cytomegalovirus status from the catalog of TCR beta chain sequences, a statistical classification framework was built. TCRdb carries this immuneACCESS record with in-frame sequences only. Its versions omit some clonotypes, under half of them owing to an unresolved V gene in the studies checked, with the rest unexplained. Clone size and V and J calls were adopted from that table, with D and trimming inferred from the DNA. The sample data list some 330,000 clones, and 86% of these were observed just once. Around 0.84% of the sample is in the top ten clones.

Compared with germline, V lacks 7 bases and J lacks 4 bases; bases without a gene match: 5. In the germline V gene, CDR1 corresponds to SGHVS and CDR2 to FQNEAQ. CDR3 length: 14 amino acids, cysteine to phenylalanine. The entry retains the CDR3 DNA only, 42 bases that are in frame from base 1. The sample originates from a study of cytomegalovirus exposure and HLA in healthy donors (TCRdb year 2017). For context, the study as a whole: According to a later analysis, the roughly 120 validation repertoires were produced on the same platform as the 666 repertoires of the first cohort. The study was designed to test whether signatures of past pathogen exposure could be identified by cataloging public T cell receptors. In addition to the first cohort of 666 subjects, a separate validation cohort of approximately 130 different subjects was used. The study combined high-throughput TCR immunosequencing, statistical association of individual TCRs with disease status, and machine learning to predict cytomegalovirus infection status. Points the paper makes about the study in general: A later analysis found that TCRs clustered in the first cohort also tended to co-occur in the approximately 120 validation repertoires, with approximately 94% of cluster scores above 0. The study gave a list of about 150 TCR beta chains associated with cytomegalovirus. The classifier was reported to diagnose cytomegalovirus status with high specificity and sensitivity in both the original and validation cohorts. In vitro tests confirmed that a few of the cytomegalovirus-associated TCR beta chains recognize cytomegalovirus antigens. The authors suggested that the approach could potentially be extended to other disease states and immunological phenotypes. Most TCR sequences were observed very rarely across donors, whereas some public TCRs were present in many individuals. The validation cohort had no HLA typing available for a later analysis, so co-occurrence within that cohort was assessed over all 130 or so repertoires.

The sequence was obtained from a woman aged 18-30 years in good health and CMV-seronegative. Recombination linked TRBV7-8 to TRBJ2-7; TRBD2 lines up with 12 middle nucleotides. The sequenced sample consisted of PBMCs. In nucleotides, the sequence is TGTGCCAGCACCCTGACTAGCGGGAGTTACGAGCAGTACTTC. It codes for CASTLTSGSYEQYF.